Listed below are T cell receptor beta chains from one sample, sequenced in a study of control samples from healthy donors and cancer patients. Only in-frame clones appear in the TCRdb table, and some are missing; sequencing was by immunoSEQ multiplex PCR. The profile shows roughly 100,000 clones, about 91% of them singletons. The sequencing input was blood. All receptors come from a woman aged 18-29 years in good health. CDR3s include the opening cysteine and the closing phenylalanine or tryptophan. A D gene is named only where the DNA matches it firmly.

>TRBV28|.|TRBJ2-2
CASTPPLGRKTGELFF
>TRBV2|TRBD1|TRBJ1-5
CASRDRGNQPQHF
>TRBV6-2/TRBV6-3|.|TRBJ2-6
CASSYLWDASGANVLTF
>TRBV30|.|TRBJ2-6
CAWSVGYSGANVLTF
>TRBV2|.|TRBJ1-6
CASSEFTGRGSPLHF
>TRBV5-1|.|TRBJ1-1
CASRVGSGQNTEAFF
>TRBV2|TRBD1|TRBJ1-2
CASPDRAYGYTF
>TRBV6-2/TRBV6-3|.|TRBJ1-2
CASSTTRQYDGYTF
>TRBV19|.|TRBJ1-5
CASADRAIGNQPQHF
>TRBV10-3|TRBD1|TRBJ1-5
CAISEEGQGNQPQHF
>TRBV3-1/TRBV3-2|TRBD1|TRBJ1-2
CASSQDSTGSYGYTF
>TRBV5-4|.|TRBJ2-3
CASSLEGSAGNTQYF
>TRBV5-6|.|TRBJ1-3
CASTLRALVSGNTIYF
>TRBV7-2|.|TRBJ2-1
CASSLVPTESSYNEQFF
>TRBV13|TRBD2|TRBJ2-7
CASSPQTGLGGDEQYF
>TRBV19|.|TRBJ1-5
CASTGRPVEPQHF
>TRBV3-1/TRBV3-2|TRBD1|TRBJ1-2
CASRRTPGQGDYGYTF
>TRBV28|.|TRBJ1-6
CASSLPGLSSYNSPLHF
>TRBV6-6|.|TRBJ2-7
CASSYTDTYEQYF
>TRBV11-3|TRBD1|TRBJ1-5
CASSWDRGNQPQHF
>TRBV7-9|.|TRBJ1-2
CASSPADYLYGYTF
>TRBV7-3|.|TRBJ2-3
CASSLTGEFTDTQYF
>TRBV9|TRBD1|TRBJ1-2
CASSGWTGPGYTF
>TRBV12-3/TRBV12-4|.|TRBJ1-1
CASSLKMNTEAFF